This entry concerns a single T cell receptor beta chain. Trimming cost V 0 bases and J 4 bases, with 15 bases left between them. The CDR3 covers 16 residues. Germline CDR1 SGHNT, CDR2 YYREEE (reference sequence). This sample is part of a study of blood T cell repertoires in COVID-19. The assay was immunoSEQ multiplex PCR, and TCRdb's table has in-frame clones only and misses some. The sample yields roughly 64,000 clones, roughly 90% seen once. The receptor comes from a woman over 75 with active COVID-19. V is TRBV5-4 and J is TRBJ2-3; D is unresolved. The sample taken for sequencing was peripheral blood. This CDR3 is CASSLGGSEEADTQYF. In DNA, the CDR3 is TGTGCCAGCAGCTTGGGAGGCAGTGAGGAAGCAGATACGCAGTATTTT.